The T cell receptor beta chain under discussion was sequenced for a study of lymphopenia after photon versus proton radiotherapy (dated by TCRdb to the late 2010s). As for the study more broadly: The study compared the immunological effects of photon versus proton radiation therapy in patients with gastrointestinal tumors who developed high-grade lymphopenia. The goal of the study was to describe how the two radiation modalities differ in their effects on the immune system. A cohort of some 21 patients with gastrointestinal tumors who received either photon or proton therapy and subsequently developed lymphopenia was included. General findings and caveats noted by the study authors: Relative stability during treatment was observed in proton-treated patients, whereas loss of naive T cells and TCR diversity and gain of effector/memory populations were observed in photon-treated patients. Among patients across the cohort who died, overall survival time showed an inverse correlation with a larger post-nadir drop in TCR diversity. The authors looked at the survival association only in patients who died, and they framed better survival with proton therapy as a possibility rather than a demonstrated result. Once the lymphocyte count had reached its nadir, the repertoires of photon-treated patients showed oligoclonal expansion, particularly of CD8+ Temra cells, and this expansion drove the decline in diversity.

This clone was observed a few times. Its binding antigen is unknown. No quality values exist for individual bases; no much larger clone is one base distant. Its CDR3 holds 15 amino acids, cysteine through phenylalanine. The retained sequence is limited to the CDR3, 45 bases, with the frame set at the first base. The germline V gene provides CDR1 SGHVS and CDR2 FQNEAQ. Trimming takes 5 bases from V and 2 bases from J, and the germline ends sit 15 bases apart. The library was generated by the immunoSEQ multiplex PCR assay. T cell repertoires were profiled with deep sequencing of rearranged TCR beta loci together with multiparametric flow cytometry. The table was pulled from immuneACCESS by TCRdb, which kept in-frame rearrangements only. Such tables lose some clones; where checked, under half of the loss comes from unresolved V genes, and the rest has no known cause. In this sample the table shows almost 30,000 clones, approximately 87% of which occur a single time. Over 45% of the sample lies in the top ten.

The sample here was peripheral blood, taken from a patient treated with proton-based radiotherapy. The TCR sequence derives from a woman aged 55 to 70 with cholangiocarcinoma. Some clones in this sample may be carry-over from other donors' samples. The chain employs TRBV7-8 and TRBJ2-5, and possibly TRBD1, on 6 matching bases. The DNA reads TGTGCCAGCAGCCCTAGTCAGGGGATGCAAGAGACCCAGTACTTC. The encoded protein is CASSPSQGMQETQYF.